This TCR beta chain was found in a study of control samples from healthy donors and cancer patients. Germline CDR1 is LNHNV and CDR2 is YYDKDF (reference sequence). The CDR3 runs 15 residues. Trimming shortened V by 0 bases and J by 4 bases, and 13 bases separated the two germline ends. Clones were sequenced by immunoSEQ multiplex PCR, and TCRdb holds only the in-frame ones, with some missing. Here the sample spans around 200,000 clones, over 80% being singletons. What was sequenced was blood. The clonotype comes from a man aged 18 to 29 in good health. The chain combines TRBV15 with TRBJ2-7; weak D call: TRBD1 (6 bases). DNA of the CDR3: TGTGCCACCAGCAGAGAGAGAGGGGGATTGTACGAGCAGTACTTC. Translated, it gives CATSRERGGLYEQYF.